Detailed here is one T cell receptor beta chain. CDR1 SGHDT and CDR2 YYEEEE come from the germline V gene. The CDR3 runs 13 residues. V was cut by 7 bases and J by 4 bases, with 14 bases left in between. The sample comes from a study of blood T cell repertoires in COVID-19. Study summary: COVID-19 samples, acute and convalescent, were from the United States, Italy and Spain. T cells, B-cell-depleted T cells, or PBMCs supplied cDNA or gDNA.

Study processing details: For nucleated cells, counts were estimated from reference gene primer amplification. Here immunoSEQ multiplex PCR was the method, and the copy in TCRdb shows in-frame clones only, minus some. D and trimming were read from the DNA, whereas the V and J calls and clone size are those reported in that table. The table has tens of thousands of clones, 88% seen once. Sequencing used peripheral blood. The sequence was obtained from a man in his fifties or sixties with active COVID-19. This sequence joins TRBV5-6 and TRBJ1-1; D not certain. The DNA of the CDR3 is TGTGCCAGCGTATGGGGAGAGAGCACTGAAGCTTTCTTT. Amino acid sequence: CASVWGESTEAFF.